The sequence of this T cell receptor (beta chain) was determined in a study of T cell repertoires in cytomegalovirus infection. Across the whole study: Matching HLA type and CMV infection were both indicated by public TCR beta signatures.

TCRdb independently ran MiXCR on the reads; one entry per CDR3 protein. The data contain some 900,000 distinct CDR3 sequences, 32% of them singletons. With regard to this clonotype: Its target is not known.

The sequence came from a human donor in good health (CMV status not recorded). Some clones in this sample may be carry-over from other donors' samples. This sample comprised cultured CD8+ T cells from PBMCs, obtained from culture after CMV antigen stimulation.

CDR3 coding DNA: TGTGCCAGCAGCCAAGAGGGAGCAGGGATACAAGAGACCCAGTACTTC. It codes for CASSQEGAGIQETQYF. The gene calls are TRBV4-2 and TRBJ2-5; D possibly matches TRBD1 or TRBD2 (5 bases each). V gave up 0 bases and J gave up 2 bases, with 13 bases separating them. Germline V gives CDR1 LGHNA, CDR2 YNFKEQ. This CDR3 has 16 residues.